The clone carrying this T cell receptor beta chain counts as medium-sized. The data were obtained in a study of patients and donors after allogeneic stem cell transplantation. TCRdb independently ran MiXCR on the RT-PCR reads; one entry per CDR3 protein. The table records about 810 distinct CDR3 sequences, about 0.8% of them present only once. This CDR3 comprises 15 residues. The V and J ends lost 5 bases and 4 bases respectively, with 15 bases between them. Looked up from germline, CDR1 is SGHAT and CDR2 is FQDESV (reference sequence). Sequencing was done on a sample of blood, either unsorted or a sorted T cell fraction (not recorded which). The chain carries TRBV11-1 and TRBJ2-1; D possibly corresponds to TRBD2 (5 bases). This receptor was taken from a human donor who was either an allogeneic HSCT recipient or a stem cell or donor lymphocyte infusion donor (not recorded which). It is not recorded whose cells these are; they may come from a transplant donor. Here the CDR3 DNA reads TGTGCCAGCAGCCCGACTATCACAGTATACAATGAGCAGTTCTTC. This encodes CASSPTITVYNEQFF.